This TCR beta chain was sequenced in a study of T-cell reconstitution after alpha-beta-depleted transplantation in children. This clonotype was seen repeatedly, ten times or more. Preparation of the TCRbeta library involved a method that used unique molecular identifiers. TCRdb analysed the PCR reads with MiXCR anew, one entry per CDR3 protein. The sample yields about 230,000 distinct CDR3 sequences, about 12% seen once. Per germline, CDR1 MGHRA and CDR2 YSYEKL. Between the trimmed V and J ends, which lost 0 bases and 9 bases, there was a span of 14 bases. The CDR3 covers 15 residues. Specimen: PBMCs from the stem cell graft donor, collected from the stem cell graft. This receptor was taken from a human donor who donated a stem cell graft to a child with acute lymphoblastic leukemia. V and J are TRBV4-1 and TRBJ2-2, with D perhaps TRBD1 (5 bases). CDR3 in amino acids: CASSQEVARGRELFF. The CDR3 coding sequence is TGCGCCAGCAGCCAAGAGGTTGCTAGGGGCCGGGAGCTGTTTTTT.